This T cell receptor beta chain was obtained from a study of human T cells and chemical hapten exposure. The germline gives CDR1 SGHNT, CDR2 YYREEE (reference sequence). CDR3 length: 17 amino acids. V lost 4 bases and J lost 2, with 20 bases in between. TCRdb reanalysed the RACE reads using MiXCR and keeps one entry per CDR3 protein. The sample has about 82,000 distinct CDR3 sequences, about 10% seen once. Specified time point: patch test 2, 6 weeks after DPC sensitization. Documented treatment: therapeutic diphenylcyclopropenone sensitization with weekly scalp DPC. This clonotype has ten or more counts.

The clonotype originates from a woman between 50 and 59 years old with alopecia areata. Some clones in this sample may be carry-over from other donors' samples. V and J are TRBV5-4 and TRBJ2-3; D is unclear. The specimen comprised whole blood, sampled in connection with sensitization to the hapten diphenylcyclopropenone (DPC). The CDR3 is CASSPKNQYPSTDTQYF. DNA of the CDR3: TGTGCCAGCAGCCCAAAGAATCAGTACCCCTCCACAGATACGCAGTATTTT.